The 18 T cell receptor beta chains presented below share a single source sample, sequenced in a study of identical twins' blood T cells. TCRdb re-called the 5' RACE reads through MiXCR, storing one row per CDR3 protein. The sample has a few hundred thousand distinct CDR3 sequences, roughly 31% seen once. Sample: PBMCs. These receptors were taken from a woman between 18 and 50 years old in good health.

Only a few counts were recorded for this clonotype. This rearrangement joins TRBV20-1 to TRBJ1-2; 8 bases agree with TRBD1. Per the germline V gene, CDR1 is DFQATT and CDR2 is SNEGSKA (reference sequence). The V and J ends lost 5 bases and 1 base, in that order; junction bases with no gene match: 12. The CDR3 extends over 16 amino acids. CDR3 coding DNA: TGCAGTGCTGCCGGGACAGGCAGAACGAGTAACTATGGCTACACCTTC. Its translation: CSAAGTGRTSNYGYTF.

This chain links TRBV20-1 with TRBJ1-3; no clear D. Germline-derived CDR1 and CDR2 are DFQATT and SNEGSKA (reference sequence). The ends were cut back, 1 base at V and 0 bases at J, with 10 bases in the middle. The CDR3 runs 15 residues. The CDR3 loop is CSARADRDSGNTIYF. CDR3 nucleotides: TGCAGTGCTAGAGCCGACCGCGACTCTGGAAACACCATATATTTT.

The sample holds a few counts of this clonotype. One end of the junction does not line up with germline, which may come from a read error. The chain joins TRBV27 to TRBJ2-1; D is possibly TRBD2 (6 bases). The CDR3 spans 13 residues. Germline CDR1 and CDR2: MNHEY and SMNVEV (reference sequence). CDR3 bases: TGTGCCAGCCGGTCTAGCGCTTACAATGAGCAGCTCTTC. Protein sequence: CASRSSAYNEQLF.

This clonotype has ten or more counts. The rearrangement links TRBV12-3 or TRBV12-4 to TRBJ2-1, with D maybe TRBD2 (6 bases). The CDR3 is 17 residues long. The germline V and J ends were trimmed by 7 bases and 0 bases, with 19 bases remaining between them. CDR3 nucleotide sequence: TGTGCCAGCATCACCGTGGGGACTCCTTACTCCTACAATGAGCAGTTCTTC. It is translated as CASITVGTPYSYNEQFF.

This clonotype appeared a single time. The V call is TRBV19, the J call TRBJ2-3; D might be TRBD1 or TRBD2, each matching 5 bases. Germline V gene sequence: CDR1 LNHDA, CDR2 SQIVND (reference sequence). The CDR3 has 15 amino acids. Trimming took off 9 bases at V and 4 bases at J, with 20 bases between the two ends. The chain's CDR3 is CASGDPFRLSDTQYF. In DNA form, the CDR3 reads TGTGCCAGCGGGGACCCGTTTCGTTTATCAGATACGCAGTATTTT.

This clonotype occurred a few times. This chain links TRBV10-3 with TRBJ2-2; 7 nucleotides agree with TRBD2. J lost 1 base, V lost 2 bases, and 4 bases had no gene match. Germline assignment: CDR1 ENHRY and CDR2 SYGVKD. This CDR3 comprises 16 residues. CDR3 sequence reads: CAISEHERENTGELFF. In nucleotides, the CDR3 is TGTGCCATCAGTGAGCATGAGCGGGAGAACACCGGGGAGCTGTTTTTT.

This sequence joins TRBV5-1 and TRBJ2-1, with 7 positions matching TRBD1. With 4 bases clipped from V and 8 bases from J, the junction kept 3 bases outside the gene matches. The CDR3 loop spans 12 amino acids. Germline V lookup: CDR1 SGHRS, CDR2 YFSETQ. The CDR3 DNA sequence: TGCGCCAGCAGCGTCACAGGGGATGAGCAGTTCTTC. The encoded protein is CASSVTGDEQFF.

This clonotype appeared a few times. V and J are TRBV2 and TRBJ2-3; D is perhaps TRBD2 (6 bases). V shed 8 bases and J shed 1 base, with 13 bases lying between them. The CDR3 covers 14 residues. CDR1 and CDR2 (germline): SNHLY, FYNNEI. CDR3 protein: CASVEEGGTDTQYF. The DNA of the CDR3 is TGTGCCAGCGTGGAGGAGGGCGGCACAGATACGCAGTATTTT. The full variable domain, its missing parts supplied by reference TRBV2 and TRBJ2-3, is EPEVTQTPSHQVTQMGQEVILRCVPISNHLYFYWYRQILGQKVEFLVSFYNNEISEKSEIFDDQFSVERPDGSNFTLKIRSTKLEDSAMYFCASVEEGGTDTQYFGPGTRLTVL.

The rearrangement joins TRBV7-9 to TRBJ1-1; TRBD1 aligns across 7 bases. The V segment lost 4 bases and the J segment 7 bases; nucleotides outside the gene matches: 9. This CDR3 is 14 amino acids long. Germline lookup yields CDR1 SEHNR and CDR2 FQNEAQ (reference sequence). CDR3 region: CASSSSGTENEAFF. CDR3 nucleotides: TGTGCCAGCAGCTCGTCCGGGACAGAAAATGAAGCTTTCTTT. The variable domain in full, completed from reference TRBV7-9 and TRBJ1-1, reads DTGVSQNPRHKITKRGQNVTFRCDPISEHNRLYWYRQTLGQGPEFLTYFQNEAQLEKSRLLSDRFSAERPKGSFSTLEIQRTEQGDSAMYLCASSSSGTENEAFFGQGTRLTVV.

In its sample, this clonotype was seen a few times. The chain is built from TRBV19 and TRBJ1-1, with D maybe TRBD1 (5 bases). V was trimmed by 3 bases and J by 3 bases, leaving 11 bases between them. CDR3 length equals 14 residues. In germline, CDR1 is LNHDA, CDR2 SQIVND (reference sequence). DNA of the CDR3: TGTGCCAGTAGTATCTGGGGGGGGGACACTGAAGCTTTCTTT. It encodes CASSIWGGDTEAFF.

A note on this clonotype: Mismatch with germline at one junction end may stem from a read error. The chain has TRBV6-2 or TRBV6-3 and TRBJ1-4; D gene ambiguous. This CDR3 has 13 amino acids. Germline V gene sequence: CDR1 MNHEY, CDR2 SVGEGT. The DNA for the CDR3 is TGTGACAGCACCCGACGGGGAGATGAAAAACTGTTTTTT. It is translated as CDSTRRGDEKLFF.

This clonotype has just a few counts. The V and J genes are TRBV30 and TRBJ2-3; the D gene could be TRBD1 or TRBD2 (5 bases each). Per the germline V gene, CDR1 is GTSNPN and CDR2 is SVGIG (reference sequence). The germline V and J ends were trimmed by 5 bases and 5 bases, with 14 bases remaining between them. The CDR3 is 13 residues long. The CDR3 DNA follows: TGTGCCTGGCGGTACTCGGGGCTAGATACGCAGTATTTT. Protein sequence: CAWRYSGLDTQYF.

The rearrangement uses TRBV7-9 and TRBJ1-5, with D uncertain. Germline CDR1 is SEHNR and CDR2 is FQNEAQ (reference sequence). V was cut by 1 base and J by 4 bases, with 11 bases left in between. CDR3 length: 15 amino acids. CDR3 in DNA: TGTGCCAGCAGCTTAGGGAATGCAGAGAATCAGCCCCAGCATTTT. It specifies CASSLGNAENQPQHF. Drawing the rest from reference TRBV7-9 and TRBJ1-5, the complete variable domain is DTGVSQNPRHKITKRGQNVTFRCDPISEHNRLYWYRQTLGQGPEFLTYFQNEAQLEKSRLLSDRFSAERPKGSFSTLEIQRTEQGDSAMYLCASSLGNAENQPQHFGDGTRLSIL.

This clonotype came up a few times. The CDR3: CATGGGLDGYTF. Written as DNA, the CDR3 is TGTGCCACCGGTGGGGGGCTGGATGGCTACACCTTC. The V call is TRBV19, the J call TRBJ1-2; tentatively, D is TRBD1 (6 bases). This CDR3 is 12 amino acids long. Trimming shortened V by 10 bases and J by 6 bases, and 15 bases separated the two germline ends. Germline CDR1 and CDR2: LNHDA and SQIVND (reference sequence). The entire variable domain, with the rest obtained from reference TRBV19 and TRBJ1-2, is as follows: DGGITQSPKYLFRKEGQNVTLSCEQNLNHDAMYWYRQDPGQGLRLIYYSQIVNDFQKGDIAEGYSVSREKKESFPLTVTSAQKNPTAFYLCATGGGLDGYTFGSGTRLTVV.

The chain has TRBV11-3 and TRBJ2-1; possible D gene TRBD2, 6 bases. Deletions cut 0 bases from V and 10 bases from J, with 10 bases between. The V gene's germline CDR1 is SGHNT and CDR2 YENEEA. There are 13 residues in the CDR3. The CDR3 sequence is CASSLEGAGEQFF. The CDR3, as DNA: TGTGCCAGCAGCTTAGAGGGTGCGGGAGAGCAGTTCTTC.

The chain couples TRBV5-1 to TRBJ2-1; 14 bases agree with TRBD2. CDR1 is SGHRS and CDR2 is YFSETQ in the germline V gene. The CDR3 is 16 amino acids. J was trimmed by 8 bases and V by 4 bases; bases with no gene match: 8. In DNA, the CDR3 is TGCGCCAGCAGCCTCGAACTGGGACTAGCGGGAGATGAGCAGTTCTTC. Translating gives CASSLELGLAGDEQFF.

This clonotype was counted only a few times. This rearrangement joins TRBV20-1 to TRBJ1-2; TRBD1 matches at 8 bases. V shed 0 bases and J 4 bases; nucleotides not matched to a gene: 7. The length of the CDR3 is 15 residues. Germline CDR1 is DFQATT and CDR2 is SNEGSKA (reference sequence). As DNA, the CDR3 is TGCAGTGCTAGAGACACGGACAGGGTCTCCTATGGCTACACCTTC. Translation gives CSARDTDRVSYGYTF.

The sample holds many counts of this clonotype. The V and J genes are TRBV4-3 and TRBJ1-5; unclear D gene. The CDR3 spans 13 residues. CDR1 and CDR2 (germline): LGHNA, YSLEER. Between the trimmed V and J ends, which lost 0 bases and 4 bases, there was a span of 4 bases. The CDR3 DNA is TGCGCCAGCAGCCAAGACAGAAATCAGCCCCAGCATTTT. Protein sequence: CASSQDRNQPQHF.